The TCR beta chain described here comes from a study of blood T cell repertoires in COVID-19. This clone was picked up one time. Generated by immunoSEQ multiplex PCR, the TCRdb table keeps only in-frame clones and is missing some. The table records roughly 150,000 clones, 85% to 90% of them present only once. The CDR3 runs to 15 residues. V usage is TRBV21-1 and J usage is TRBJ1-2; no check of the table's D call, TRBD1, against the DNA was made. TRBV21-1 is reported as a pseudogene. This receptor was taken from a man aged 50 or older who had recovered from COVID-19. Sequences were obtained from peripheral blood. CDR3 in amino acids: CASSASGQPNYGYTF. The CDR3 nucleotides read TGTGCCAGCAGCGCCTCGGGACAACCGAACTATGGCTACACCTTC.